These T cell receptor beta chains were read from a single sample in a study of blood T cell repertoires in COVID-19. TCRdb's copy holds only in-frame clones and misses some; the assay was immunoSEQ multiplex PCR. In the table there are about 250,000 clones, roughly 87% of which are singletons. The sequenced material came from peripheral blood. The receptors come from a woman aged 40 to 49 who had recovered from COVID-19. The CDR3 runs from the conserved cysteine through the conserved F or W. D genes are given only for firm matches. Clone size is stated in some rows and not others, as once, few, many or a class when expanded.

J gene	V gene	D gene	clone size	CDR3 protein	CDR3 DNA
TRBJ1-5	TRBV28	-	-	CASRQVWSNQPQHF	TGTGCCAGCCGACAGGTATGGAGCAATCAGCCCCAGCATTTT
TRBJ2-5	TRBV5-1	TRBD1	-	CASSLGTQGWETQYF	TGCGCCAGCAGCTTGGGAACACAGGGGTGGGAGACCCAGTACTTC
TRBJ2-7	TRBV3-1/TRBV3-2	TRBD2	once	CASSPSNSGPQYF	TGTGCCAGCAGCCCGAGCAATAGCGGGCCCCAGTACTTC
TRBJ1-1	TRBV10-3	-	-	CAIRTTGNTEAFF	TGTGCCATCAGAACAACAGGGAACACTGAAGCTTTCTTT
TRBJ1-2	TRBV3-1/TRBV3-2	-	-	CASSQLDRRIYGYTF	TGTGCCAGCAGCCAATTAGACAGGAGAATCTATGGCTACACCTTC
TRBJ1-4	TRBV3-1/TRBV3-2	-	-	CASSQDQGSDEKLFF	TGTGCCAGCAGCCAGGACCAGGGATCGGATGAAAAACTGTTTTTT
TRBJ1-6	TRBV5-4	-	-	CASSFGSSYNSPLHF	TGTGCCAGCAGCTTCGGGAGCTCCTATAATTCACCCCTCCACTTT
TRBJ2-3	TRBV27	TRBD2	once	CASSFAGEDTQYF	TGTGCCAGCAGTTTCGCGGGAGAAGATACGCAGTATTTT
TRBJ1-5	TRBV5-8	TRBD1	-	CASSLGDSSNQPQHF	TGTGCCAGCAGCCTAGGGGACAGTAGCAATCAGCCCCAGCATTTT
TRBJ1-1	TRBV20-1	-	-	CSASSSMNTEAFF	TGCAGTGCTAGTAGCTCAATGAACACTGAAGCTTTCTTT
TRBJ2-2	TRBV3-1/TRBV3-2	-	-	CASSQAGGELFF	TGTGCCAGCAGCCAAGCCGGCGGGGAGCTGTTTTTT
TRBJ1-1	TRBV5-4	-	-	CASSLASGVWTEAFF	TGTGCCAGCAGCTTGGCCTCAGGGGTGTGGACTGAAGCTTTCTTT
TRBJ1-5	TRBV28	-	once	CASSLYQNQPQHF	TGTGCCAGCAGTTTGTATCAGAATCAGCCCCAGCATTTT
TRBJ2-7	TRBV6-1	TRBD1	once	CASSEAGTGFYEQYF	TGTGCCAGCAGTGAAGCGGGGACAGGGTTCTACGAGCAGTACTTC
TRBJ1-2	TRBV6-5	TRBD1	-	CASRRTGKDGYTF	TGTGCCAGCAGACGGACAGGGAAGGATGGCTACACCTTC
TRBJ2-2	TRBV5-1	TRBD2	-	CASSSGLAGTGELFF	TGCGCCAGCAGCTCTGGACTAGCTGGCACCGGGGAGCTGTTTTTT
TRBJ2-3	TRBV6-2/TRBV6-3	TRBD2	-	CASSFGLAGTTDTQYF	TGTGCCAGCAGTTTCGGACTAGCGGGAACCACAGATACGCAGTATTTT
TRBJ2-3	TRBV4-1	-	-	CASSQDSNRDSPTDTQYF	TGCGCCAGCAGCCAAGATTCGAACCGGGACTCTCCAACAGATACGCAGTATTTT
TRBJ2-5	TRBV2	TRBD2	once	CASSEIAGFQETQYF	TGTGCCAGCAGTGAGATAGCGGGTTTCCAAGAGACCCAGTACTTC
TRBJ2-1	TRBV7-9	-	-	CASSLGGGPNNEQFF	TGTGCCAGCAGCTTAGGCGGGGGCCCGAACAATGAGCAGTTCTTC
TRBJ1-4	TRBV12-3/TRBV12-4	TRBD1	-	CASSQGAREKLFF	TGTGCCAGCAGTCAGGGGGCTCGCGAAAAACTGTTTTTT
TRBJ1-5	TRBV4-1	-	-	CASSQLIWRVQPQHF	TGCGCCAGCAGCCAGCTTATCTGGAGGGTTCAGCCCCAGCATTTT
TRBJ2-1	TRBV5-6	TRBD2	-	CASSGGTLAGVLDEQFF	TGTGCCAGCAGCGGGGGGACCCTAGCGGGAGTTTTGGATGAGCAGTTCTTC
TRBJ1-6	TRBV5-1	TRBD1	-	CASSWAMDRGTSPLHF	TGCGCCAGCAGCTGGGCCATGGACAGGGGTACTTCACCCCTCCACTTT
TRBJ2-1	TRBV5-1	-	-	CASSLVWVEENEQFF	TGCGCCAGCAGCTTGGTGTGGGTTGAGGAGAATGAGCAGTTCTTC
TRBJ2-1	TRBV19	TRBD2	-	CASTTGTSGSLGFEQFF	TGTGCCAGTACCACTGGGACTAGCGGGAGCCTTGGATTTGAGCAGTTCTTC
TRBJ2-5	TRBV5-1	TRBD2	-	CASSWGLAGMETQYF	TGCGCCAGCAGCTGGGGATTAGCGGGGATGGAGACCCAGTACTTC
TRBJ2-2	TRBV6-6	-	-	CASSYLNTGELFF	TGTGCCAGCAGTTACCTTAACACCGGGGAGCTGTTTTTT
TRBJ1-1	TRBV10-3	TRBD1	-	CAISVGGQGTEAFF	TGTGCCATCAGTGTAGGGGGACAGGGGACTGAAGCTTTCTTT
TRBJ2-5	TRBV28	-	-	CASSRDNEVETQYF	TGTGCCAGCAGTCGGGACAACGAGGTGGAGACCCAGTACTTC
TRBJ1-6	TRBV10-2	-	-	CASRDRTDSPLHF	TGCGCCAGCAGAGACAGGACAGATTCACCCCTCCACTTT
TRBJ2-1	TRBV10-2	TRBD2	-	CASSVPSGGEFSYNEQFF	TGCGCCAGCAGTGTACCTAGCGGGGGGGAATTCTCCTACAATGAGCAGTTCTTC
TRBJ2-1	TRBV6-5	TRBD2	-	CATGNGRFYNEQFF	TGTGCCACCGGGAACGGGAGGTTCTACAATGAGCAGTTCTTC
TRBJ2-3	TRBV18	-	-	CASSTTFTGRRADTQYF	TGTGCCAGCTCAACCACCTTTACAGGGAGAAGAGCAGATACGCAGTATTTT
TRBJ1-2	TRBV9	-	-	CASSVGAAGGYTF	TGTGCCAGCAGCGTAGGGGCCGCCGGTGGCTACACCTTC
TRBJ2-3	TRBV5-1	-	-	CASSLDRAVTDTQYF	TGCGCCAGCAGCTTGGACAGGGCGGTCACAGATACGCAGTATTTT
TRBJ1-4	TRBV3-1/TRBV3-2	TRBD1	-	CASSRTGNEKLFF	TGTGCCAGCAGCAGGACAGGGAATGAAAAACTGTTTTTT
TRBJ2-5	TRBV5-1	-	-	CASSLGGREQTQYF	TGCGCCAGCAGCTTGGGGGGCAGGGAACAGACCCAGTACTTC
TRBJ1-6	TRBV9	TRBD1	-	CASSPSWGQNNSPLHF	TGTGCCAGCAGCCCCTCATGGGGACAGAATAATTCACCCCTCCACTTT
TRBJ1-2	TRBV28	TRBD1	once	CASRTSGGEGYTF	TGTGCCAGCAGGACATCAGGGGGCGAAGGCTACACCTTC
TRBJ1-1	TRBV30	TRBD1	-	CAWRLGTENTEAFF	TGTGCCTGGAGACTGGGGACAGAGAACACTGAAGCTTTCTTT
TRBJ1-1	TRBV28	TRBD1	-	CASSRPGQGAEAFF	TGTGCCAGCAGTCGGCCGGGACAGGGGGCTGAAGCTTTCTTT
TRBJ1-2	TRBV6-5	-	-	CASSYDGLNYGYTF	TGTGCCAGCAGTTACGACGGACTAAACTATGGCTACACCTTC
TRBJ1-5	TRBV19	-	-	CASTITGGGRSNQPQHF	TGTGCCAGTACCATTACGGGGGGGGGCCGGAGCAATCAGCCCCAGCATTTT
TRBJ1-2	TRBV9	-	few	CASSVVQGGGYGYTF	TGTGCCAGCAGCGTAGTTCAGGGTGGTGGCTATGGCTACACCTTC
TRBJ2-7	TRBV27	TRBD1	-	CASSSYRGRYEQYF	TGTGCCAGCAGTTCCTACAGGGGGCGTTACGAGCAGTACTTC
TRBJ1-2	TRBV7-2	-	-	CASSLGPGELWHTF	TGTGCCAGCAGCTTAGGGCCAGGGGAGTTGTGGCACACCTTC
TRBJ2-2	TRBV7-9	TRBD2	-	CASSLKGLAGTGELFF	TGTGCCAGCAGCTTAAAAGGCCTAGCGGGCACCGGGGAGCTGTTTTTT